What follows is one TCR beta chain and its context. The entry originates in a study of shared clonotypes between healthy human individuals. CDR1 is SGHVS and CDR2 is FNYEAQ in the germline V gene. V shed 5 bases, J shed 6 bases, and the junction held 7 bases outside the gene matches. The CDR3 runs to 14 residues. Over several immunoSEQ plates, each subset's genomic DNA was distributed in even portions. Sequencing of unsorted PBMC DNA was carried out using ten immunoSEQ deep assay plates. Source study methods: With immunoSEQ giving junction-only sequences and no quality scores, filtering differed. The assay was immunoSEQ multiplex PCR, and TCRdb's table has in-frame clones only and misses some. That table furnishes V, J and clone size, whereas the DNA furnished D and trimming. The sample has fewer than 600,000 clones; roughly four fifths are singletons.

This chain links TRBV7-6 with TRBJ2-1; 7 bases are shared with TRBD2. The receptor was isolated from a woman aged 40 to 50 in good health. Some clones in this sample may be carry-over from other donors' samples. The sample comprised PBMCs. CDR3 bases: TGTGCCAGCAGCCAAAGGACGGGGGGCAATGAGCAGTTCTTC. Translated, it gives CASSQRTGGNEQFF. Full variable domain (remainder filled in from reference TRBV7-6 and TRBJ2-1): GAGVSQSPRYKVTKRGQDVALRCDPISGHVSLYWYRQALGQGPEFLTYFNYEAQQDKSGLPNDRFSAERPEGSISTLTIQRTEQRDSAMYRCASSQRTGGNEQFFGPGTRLTVL.